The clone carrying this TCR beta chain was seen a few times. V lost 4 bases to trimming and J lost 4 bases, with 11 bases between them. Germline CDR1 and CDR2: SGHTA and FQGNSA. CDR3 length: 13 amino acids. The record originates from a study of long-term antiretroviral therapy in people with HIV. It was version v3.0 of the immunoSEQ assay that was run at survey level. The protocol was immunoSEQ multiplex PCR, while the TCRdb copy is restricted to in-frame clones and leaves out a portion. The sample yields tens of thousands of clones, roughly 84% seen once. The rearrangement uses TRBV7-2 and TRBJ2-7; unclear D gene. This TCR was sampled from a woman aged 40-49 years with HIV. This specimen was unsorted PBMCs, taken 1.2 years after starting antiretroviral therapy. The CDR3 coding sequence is TGTGCCAGCAGCTCGCCCTTGGCGTACGAGCAGTACTTC. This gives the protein CASSSPLAYEQYF.